The clone carrying this T cell receptor (beta chain) came up a few times. The protocol was immunoSEQ multiplex PCR, while the TCRdb copy is restricted to in-frame clones and leaves out a portion. Of 25,000 to 30,000 clones listed, 85% to 90% are singletons. This sample was included in a study of PD-1 and CTLA-4 blockade in melanoma. J lost 4 bases, V lost 2 bases, and 11 bases had no gene match. This CDR3 has 16 amino acids. The germline V gene encodes CDR1 SQVTM and CDR2 ANQGSEA. The rearrangement links TRBV29-1 to TRBJ2-3, with 8 positions matching TRBD2. This clonotype originated in a human donor with melanoma. The source was CD8+ T cells from peripheral blood, collected before anti-PD-1 treatment. CDR3 sequence (DNA): TGCAGCGTTGAAAGAAACGAGCGGGAGTCATCAGATACGCAGTATTTT. Amino acids: CSVERNERESSDTQYF.